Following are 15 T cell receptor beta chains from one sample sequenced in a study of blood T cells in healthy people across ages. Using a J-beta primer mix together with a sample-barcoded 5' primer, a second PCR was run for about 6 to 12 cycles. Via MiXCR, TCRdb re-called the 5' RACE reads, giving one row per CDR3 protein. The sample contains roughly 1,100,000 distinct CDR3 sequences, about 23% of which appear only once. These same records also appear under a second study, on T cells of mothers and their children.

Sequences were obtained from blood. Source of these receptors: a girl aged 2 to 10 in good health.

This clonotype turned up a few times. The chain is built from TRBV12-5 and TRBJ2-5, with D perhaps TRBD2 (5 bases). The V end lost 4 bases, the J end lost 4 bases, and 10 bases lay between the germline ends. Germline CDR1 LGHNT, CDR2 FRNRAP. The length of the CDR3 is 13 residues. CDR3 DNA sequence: TGTGCTAGTGGTTCCTACGAGGGAGAGACCCAGTACTTC. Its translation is CASGSYEGETQYF.

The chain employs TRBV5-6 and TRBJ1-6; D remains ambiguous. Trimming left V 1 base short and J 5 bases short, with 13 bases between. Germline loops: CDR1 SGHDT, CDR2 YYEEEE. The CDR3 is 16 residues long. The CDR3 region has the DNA TGTGCCAGCAGCTTGAGATGGACCACAGATAATTCACCCCTCCACTTT. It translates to CASSLRWTTDNSPLHF.

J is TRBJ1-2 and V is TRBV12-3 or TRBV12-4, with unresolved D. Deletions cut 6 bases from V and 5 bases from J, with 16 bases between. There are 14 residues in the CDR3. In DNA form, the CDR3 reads TGTGCCAGCAGCGCCAGACCGGGAGCTTATGGCTACACCTTC. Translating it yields CASSARPGAYGYTF.

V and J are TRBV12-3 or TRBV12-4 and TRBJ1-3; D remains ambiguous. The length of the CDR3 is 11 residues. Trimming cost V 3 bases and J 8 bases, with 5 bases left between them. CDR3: CASSFSDTIYF. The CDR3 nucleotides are TGTGCCAGCAGTTTTTCGGACACCATATATTTT.

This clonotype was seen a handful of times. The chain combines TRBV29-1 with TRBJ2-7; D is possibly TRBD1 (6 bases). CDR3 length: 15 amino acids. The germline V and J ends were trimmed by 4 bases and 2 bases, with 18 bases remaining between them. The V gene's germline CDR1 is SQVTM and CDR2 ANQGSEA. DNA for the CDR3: TGCAGCGTTGGGTACCTATCACAGGGCGCCTACGAGCAGTACTTC. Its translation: CSVGYLSQGAYEQYF.

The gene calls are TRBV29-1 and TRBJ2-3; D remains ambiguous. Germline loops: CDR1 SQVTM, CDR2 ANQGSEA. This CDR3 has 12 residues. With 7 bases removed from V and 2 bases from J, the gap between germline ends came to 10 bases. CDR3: CSAGPHTDTQYF. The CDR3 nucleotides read TGCAGCGCCGGACCACACACAGATACGCAGTATTTT.

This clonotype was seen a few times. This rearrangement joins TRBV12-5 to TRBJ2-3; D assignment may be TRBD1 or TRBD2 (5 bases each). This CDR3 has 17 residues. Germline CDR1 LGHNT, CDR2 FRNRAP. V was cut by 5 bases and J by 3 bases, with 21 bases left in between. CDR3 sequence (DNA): TGTGCTAGTGGTGGAGGTGGGGGAATCCCCCGGACAGATACGCAGTATTTT. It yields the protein CASGGGGGIPRTDTQYF.

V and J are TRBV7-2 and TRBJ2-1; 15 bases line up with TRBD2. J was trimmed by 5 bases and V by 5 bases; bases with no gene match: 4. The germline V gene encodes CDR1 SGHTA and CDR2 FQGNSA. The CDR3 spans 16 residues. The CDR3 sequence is CASSRTSGRVDNEQFF. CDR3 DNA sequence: TGTGCCAGCAGCCGGACTAGCGGGAGGGTGGACAATGAGCAGTTCTTC.

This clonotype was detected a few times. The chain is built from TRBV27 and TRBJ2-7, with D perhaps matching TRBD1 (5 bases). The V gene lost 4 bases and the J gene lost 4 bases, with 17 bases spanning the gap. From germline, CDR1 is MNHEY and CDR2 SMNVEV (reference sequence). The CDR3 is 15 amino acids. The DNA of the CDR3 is TGTGCCAGCAGTTCATATCTTGCAGGGCAATACGAGCAGTACTTC. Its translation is CASSSYLAGQYEQYF.

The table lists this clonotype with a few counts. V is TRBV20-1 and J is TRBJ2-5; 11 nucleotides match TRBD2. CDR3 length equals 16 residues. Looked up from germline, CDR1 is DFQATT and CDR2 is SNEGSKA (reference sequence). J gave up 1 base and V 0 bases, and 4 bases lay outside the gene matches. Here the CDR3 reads CSARDWLAGGQETQYF. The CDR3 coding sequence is TGCAGTGCTAGAGATTGGCTAGCGGGGGGCCAAGAGACCCAGTACTTC.

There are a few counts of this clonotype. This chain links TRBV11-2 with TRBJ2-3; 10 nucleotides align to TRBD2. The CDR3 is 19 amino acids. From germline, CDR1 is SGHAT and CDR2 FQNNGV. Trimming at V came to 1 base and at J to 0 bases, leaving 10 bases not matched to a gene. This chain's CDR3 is CASSLGLSGGGYSTDTQYF. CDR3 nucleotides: TGTGCCAGCAGCTTAGGTTTAAGCGGGGGGGGCTATAGCACAGATACGCAGTATTTT.

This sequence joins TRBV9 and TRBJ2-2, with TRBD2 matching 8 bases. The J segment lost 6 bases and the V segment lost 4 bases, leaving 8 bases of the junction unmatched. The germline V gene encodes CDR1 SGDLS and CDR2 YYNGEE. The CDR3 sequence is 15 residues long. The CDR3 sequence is CASSTGGAVSGELFF. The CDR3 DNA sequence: TGTGCCAGCAGCACCGGGGGGGCGGTATCCGGGGAGCTGTTTTTT.

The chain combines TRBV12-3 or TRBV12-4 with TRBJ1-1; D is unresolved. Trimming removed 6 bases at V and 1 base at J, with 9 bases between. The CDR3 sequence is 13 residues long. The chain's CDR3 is CASSQFGNTEAFF. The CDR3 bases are TGTGCCAGCAGCCAGTTTGGGAACACTGAAGCTTTCTTT.

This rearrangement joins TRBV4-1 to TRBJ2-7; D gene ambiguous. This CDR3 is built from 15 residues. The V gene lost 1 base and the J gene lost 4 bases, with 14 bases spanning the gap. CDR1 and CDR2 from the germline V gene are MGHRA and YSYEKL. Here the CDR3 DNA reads TGCGCCAGCAGCCAAGTGTACGGGCAGTCGTACGAGCAGTACTTC. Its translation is CASSQVYGQSYEQYF.

The CDR3 nucleotides are TGCAGTGCTAGGAGGGGCCGTGGGGACATTCAGTACTTC. It translates to CSARRGRGDIQYF. The V and J genes are TRBV20-1 and TRBJ2-4; D could derive from TRBD1 or TRBD2 (5 bases each). The CDR3 has 13 amino acids. V lost 3 bases and J 8 bases, leaving 14 bases between the germline ends. Germline lookup yields CDR1 DFQATT and CDR2 SNEGSKA (reference sequence).